The rows below give T cell receptor beta chains drawn from one sample of a study of blood T cell repertoires in COVID-19. Sequencing used immunoSEQ multiplex PCR; TCRdb keeps in-frame clones, though not all of them. The data show about 300,000 clones, around 89% seen once. Material for sequencing was peripheral blood. These receptors were collected from a woman between 25 and 40 years old who had recovered from COVID-19. Both conserved end residues are part of each CDR3. Fields, in order: CDR3 DNA, CDR3 protein, D gene, clone size, J gene, V gene. D genes are given only for firm matches. A clone size is listed for some rows: how often the clone was seen (once, few, many), or a class if it is expanded.

CDR3nt: TGTGCCACCAGTGATCCCAGCGGGACGAACACCGGGGAGCTGTTTTTT
CDR3aa: CATSDPSGTNTGELFF
d_gene: TRBD2
abundance: .
j_gene: TRBJ2-2
v_gene: TRBV24-1

CDR3nt: TGCAGCGTTGGACAGGGGAGGGGCTACACCTTC
CDR3aa: CSVGQGRGYTF
d_gene: TRBD1
abundance: .
j_gene: TRBJ1-2
v_gene: TRBV29-1

CDR3nt: TGTGCCAGCAGCGACAGGGCCACTGGAAACACCATATATTTT
CDR3aa: CASSDRATGNTIYF
d_gene: TRBD1
abundance: .
j_gene: TRBJ1-3
v_gene: TRBV14

CDR3nt: TGCGCCCGCCTTGGGGCCCGTACAGATACGCAGTATTTT
CDR3aa: CARLGARTDTQYF
d_gene: .
abundance: .
j_gene: TRBJ2-3
v_gene: TRBV10-1

CDR3nt: TGTGCCAGCAGTAAGGGACAGGGTTTCGCTGAGCAGTTCTTC
CDR3aa: CASSKGQGFAEQFF
d_gene: TRBD1
abundance: .
j_gene: TRBJ2-1
v_gene: TRBV6-2/TRBV6-3

CDR3nt: TGTGCCTGGAGTATCGGCTACGAGCAGTACTTC
CDR3aa: CAWSIGYEQYF
d_gene: .
abundance: .
j_gene: TRBJ2-7
v_gene: TRBV30

CDR3nt: TGTGCCAGCAGCCGGGACAGGGCGGATGGCTACACCTTC
CDR3aa: CASSRDRADGYTF
d_gene: TRBD1
abundance: .
j_gene: TRBJ1-2
v_gene: TRBV7-3

CDR3nt: TGTGCCAGCAGTCCGACTAGGGGACAGGGTTCTCAGCCCCAGCATTTT
CDR3aa: CASSPTRGQGSQPQHF
d_gene: TRBD1
abundance: few
j_gene: TRBJ1-5
v_gene: TRBV28

CDR3nt: TGTGCCAGCAGTGACTCAGTGACAGGGCACGGGACCGGGGAGCTGTTTTTT
CDR3aa: CASSDSVTGHGTGELFF
d_gene: TRBD1
abundance: .
j_gene: TRBJ2-2
v_gene: TRBV6-4

CDR3nt: TGTGCCAGCAGTCCCAACAGGGGAAGTAATTACGAGCAGTACTTC
CDR3aa: CASSPNRGSNYEQYF
d_gene: TRBD1
abundance: .
j_gene: TRBJ2-7
v_gene: TRBV28

CDR3nt: TGTGCCAGCAGTTTCCCCCACTACGAGCAGTACTTC
CDR3aa: CASSFPHYEQYF
d_gene: .
abundance: .
j_gene: TRBJ2-7
v_gene: TRBV12-3/TRBV12-4

CDR3nt: TGTGCCAGTAGTTCCGGGACAGGGTGGACTGAAGCTTTCTTT
CDR3aa: CASSSGTGWTEAFF
d_gene: TRBD1
abundance: .
j_gene: TRBJ1-1
v_gene: TRBV19

CDR3nt: TGTGCCAGCACCGACTACAGGGGGTTTAGCACCGGGGAGCTGTTTTTT
CDR3aa: CASTDYRGFSTGELFF
d_gene: TRBD1
abundance: .
j_gene: TRBJ2-2
v_gene: TRBV5-6

CDR3nt: TGTGCCAGCAATTCTATCGCCGCCGGGGAGCTGTTTTTT
CDR3aa: CASNSIAAGELFF
d_gene: .
abundance: .
j_gene: TRBJ2-2
v_gene: TRBV6-5

CDR3nt: TGCGCCAGCAGCTTGGGCGGGGAGGCAGATACGCAGTATTTT
CDR3aa: CASSLGGEADTQYF
d_gene: .
abundance: .
j_gene: TRBJ2-3
v_gene: TRBV5-1

CDR3nt: TGCGCCAGCAGCTTCTCAGCGGGGGGCTCCTACGAGCAGTACTTC
CDR3aa: CASSFSAGGSYEQYF
d_gene: TRBD2
abundance: .
j_gene: TRBJ2-7
v_gene: TRBV5-1

CDR3nt: TGTGCCAGCAGCCAAGCAGACAGGGGGAACACTGAAGCTTTCTTT
CDR3aa: CASSQADRGNTEAFF
d_gene: TRBD1
abundance: few
j_gene: TRBJ1-1
v_gene: TRBV3-1/TRBV3-2

CDR3nt: TGTGCCACCGTCCGGGACATAAACTATGGCTACACCTTC
CDR3aa: CATVRDINYGYTF
d_gene: .
abundance: .
j_gene: TRBJ1-2
v_gene: TRBV10-3

CDR3nt: TGTGCCAGCAGCACAGGGGACAGGGCAAACACCGGGGAGCTGTTTTTT
CDR3aa: CASSTGDRANTGELFF
d_gene: TRBD1
abundance: .
j_gene: TRBJ2-2
v_gene: TRBV5-4

CDR3nt: TGTGCCAACAGGAGGGGGCTGGGTGAGCAGTTCTTC
CDR3aa: CANRRGLGEQFF
d_gene: .
abundance: .
j_gene: TRBJ2-1
v_gene: TRBV12-3/TRBV12-4

CDR3nt: TGTGCCACTGATGGAGGGAGGAACACTGAAGCTTTCTTT
CDR3aa: CATDGGRNTEAFF
d_gene: .
abundance: .
j_gene: TRBJ1-1
v_gene: TRBV10-3

CDR3nt: TGTGCCAGCAGAAAAGCCTCAGGGATTGGTCAGCCCCAGCATTTT
CDR3aa: CASRKASGIGQPQHF
d_gene: .
abundance: .
j_gene: TRBJ1-5
v_gene: TRBV2

CDR3nt: TGTGCCAGCAGCTCGGGACAGGCGGGAGAAAACTATGGCTACACCTTC
CDR3aa: CASSSGQAGENYGYTF
d_gene: TRBD1
abundance: .
j_gene: TRBJ1-2
v_gene: TRBV28

CDR3nt: TGTGCCAGCAGCCACGACACCCAAGGCTACGAGCAGTACTTC
CDR3aa: CASSHDTQGYEQYF
d_gene: .
abundance: .
j_gene: TRBJ2-7
v_gene: TRBV3-1/TRBV3-2

CDR3nt: TGTGCCAGCAGCTCGACAGGGGGAACCGGGGAGCTGTTTTTT
CDR3aa: CASSSTGGTGELFF
d_gene: TRBD1
abundance: .
j_gene: TRBJ2-2
v_gene: TRBV7-9

CDR3nt: TGTGCCAGCAGCGCGAGGGGTCAGGGGCTGTCGGAGCAGTACTTC
CDR3aa: CASSARGQGLSEQYF
d_gene: .
abundance: few
j_gene: TRBJ2-7
v_gene: TRBV7-2

CDR3nt: TGCGCCAGCAGCTTGGCCCCAGGGGGACAAGAGACCCAGTACTTC
CDR3aa: CASSLAPGGQETQYF
d_gene: TRBD1
abundance: .
j_gene: TRBJ2-5
v_gene: TRBV5-1

CDR3nt: TGTGCCAGCAGCCCCGGACTAGCTGAGACCCAGTACTTC
CDR3aa: CASSPGLAETQYF
d_gene: TRBD2
abundance: .
j_gene: TRBJ2-5
v_gene: TRBV5-4

CDR3nt: TGTGCCAGTAGTATTCAGACAGGCCTCATCCCCTACGAGCAGTACTTC
CDR3aa: CASSIQTGLIPYEQYF
d_gene: .
abundance: .
j_gene: TRBJ2-7
v_gene: TRBV19

CDR3nt: TGTGCCAGCAGTCAGGCAGGGGTCTATGGCTACACCTTC
CDR3aa: CASSQAGVYGYTF
d_gene: .
abundance: .
j_gene: TRBJ1-2
v_gene: TRBV25-1

CDR3nt: TGTGCCAGCAGCTTCACCATTGGAGCCTACAATGAGCAGTTCTTC
CDR3aa: CASSFTIGAYNEQFF
d_gene: .
abundance: .
j_gene: TRBJ2-1
v_gene: TRBV7-2

CDR3nt: TGTGCCAGCAGTGATCGTGGCTTTGATACGCAGTATTTT
CDR3aa: CASSDRGFDTQYF
d_gene: .
abundance: .
j_gene: TRBJ2-3
v_gene: TRBV6-1